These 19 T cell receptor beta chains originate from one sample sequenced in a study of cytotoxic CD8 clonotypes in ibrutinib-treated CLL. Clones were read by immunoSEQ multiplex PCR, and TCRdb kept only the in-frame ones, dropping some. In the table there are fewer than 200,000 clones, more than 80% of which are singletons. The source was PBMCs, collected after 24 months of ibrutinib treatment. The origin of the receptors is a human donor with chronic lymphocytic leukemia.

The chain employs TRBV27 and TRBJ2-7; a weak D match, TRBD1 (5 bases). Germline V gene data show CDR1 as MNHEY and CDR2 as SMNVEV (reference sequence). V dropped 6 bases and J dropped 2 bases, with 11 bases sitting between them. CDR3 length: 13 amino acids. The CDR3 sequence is CASRRPGTYEQYF. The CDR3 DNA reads TGTGCCAGCAGACGACCAGGGACCTACGAGCAGTACTTC.

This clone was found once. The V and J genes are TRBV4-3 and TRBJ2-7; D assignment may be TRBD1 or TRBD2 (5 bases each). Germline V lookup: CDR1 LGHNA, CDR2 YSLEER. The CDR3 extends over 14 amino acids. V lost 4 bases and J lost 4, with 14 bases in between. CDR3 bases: TGCGCCAGCAGCCCCAGAGGGGTGGGGTACGAGCAGTACTTC. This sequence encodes CASSPRGVGYEQYF.

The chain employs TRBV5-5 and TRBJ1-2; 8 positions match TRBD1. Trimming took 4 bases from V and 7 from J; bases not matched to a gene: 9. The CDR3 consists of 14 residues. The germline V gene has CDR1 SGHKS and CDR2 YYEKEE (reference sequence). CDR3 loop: CASSKNQGAGGYTF. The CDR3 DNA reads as TGTGCCAGCAGCAAAAACCAGGGGGCAGGTGGCTACACCTTC.

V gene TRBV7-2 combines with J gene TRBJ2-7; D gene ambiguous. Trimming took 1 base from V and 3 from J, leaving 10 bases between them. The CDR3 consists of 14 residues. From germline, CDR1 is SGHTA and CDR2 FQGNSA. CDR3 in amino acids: CASSLGGSFYEQYF. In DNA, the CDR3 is TGTGCCAGCAGCTTAGGCGGATCTTTCTACGAGCAGTACTTC.

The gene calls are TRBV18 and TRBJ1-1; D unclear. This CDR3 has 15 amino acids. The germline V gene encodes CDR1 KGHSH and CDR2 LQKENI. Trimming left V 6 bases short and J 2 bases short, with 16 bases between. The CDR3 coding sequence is TGTGCCAGCTCGCGCCCCCAGGAGATCAACACTGAAGCTTTCTTT. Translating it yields CASSRPQEINTEAFF.

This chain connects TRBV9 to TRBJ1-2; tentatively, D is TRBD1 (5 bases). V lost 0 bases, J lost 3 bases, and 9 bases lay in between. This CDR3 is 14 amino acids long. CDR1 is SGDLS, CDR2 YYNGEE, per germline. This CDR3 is CASSVGRRDYGYTF. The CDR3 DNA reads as TGTGCCAGCAGCGTAGGGCGCAGGGACTATGGCTACACCTTC.

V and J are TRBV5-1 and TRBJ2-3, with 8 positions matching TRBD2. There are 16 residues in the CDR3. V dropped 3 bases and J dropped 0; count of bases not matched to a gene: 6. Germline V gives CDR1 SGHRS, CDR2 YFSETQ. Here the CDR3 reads CASSSRQRGSTDTQYF. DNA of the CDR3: TGCGCCAGCAGCTCCCGCCAGCGGGGGAGCACAGATACGCAGTATTTT.

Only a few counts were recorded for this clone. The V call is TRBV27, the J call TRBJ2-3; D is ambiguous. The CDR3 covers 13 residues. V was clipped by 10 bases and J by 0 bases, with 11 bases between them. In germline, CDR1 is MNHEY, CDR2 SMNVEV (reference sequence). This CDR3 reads CATRSDSTDTQYF. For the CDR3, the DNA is TGTGCCACCAGATCGGACAGCACAGATACGCAGTATTTT.

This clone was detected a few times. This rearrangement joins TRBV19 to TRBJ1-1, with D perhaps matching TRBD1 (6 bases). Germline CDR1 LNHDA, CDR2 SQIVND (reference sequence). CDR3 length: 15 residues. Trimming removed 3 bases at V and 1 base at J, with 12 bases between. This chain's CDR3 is CASSIKGGANTEAFF. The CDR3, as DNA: TGTGCCAGTAGTATTAAGGGGGGCGCGAACACTGAAGCTTTCTTT.

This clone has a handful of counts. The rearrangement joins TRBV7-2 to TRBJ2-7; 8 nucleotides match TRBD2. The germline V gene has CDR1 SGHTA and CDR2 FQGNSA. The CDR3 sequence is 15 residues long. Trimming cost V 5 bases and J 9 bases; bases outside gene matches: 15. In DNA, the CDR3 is TGTGCCAGCAGCACCGCGAGCGGGGGTAGTTTCGGGCAGTACTTC. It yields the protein CASSTASGGSFGQYF.

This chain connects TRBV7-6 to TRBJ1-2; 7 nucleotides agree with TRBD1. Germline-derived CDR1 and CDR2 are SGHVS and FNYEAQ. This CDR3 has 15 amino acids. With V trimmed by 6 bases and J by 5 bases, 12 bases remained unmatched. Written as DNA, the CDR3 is TGTGCCAGCAGGGGGGGCGACAGGGATGAATATGGCTACACCTTC. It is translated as CASRGGDRDEYGYTF. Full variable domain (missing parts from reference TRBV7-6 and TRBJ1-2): GAGVSQSPRYKVTKRGQDVALRCDPISGHVSLYWYRQALGQGPEFLTYFNYEAQQDKSGLPNDRFSAERPEGSISTLTIQRTEQRDSAMYRCASRGGDRDEYGYTFGSGTRLTVV.

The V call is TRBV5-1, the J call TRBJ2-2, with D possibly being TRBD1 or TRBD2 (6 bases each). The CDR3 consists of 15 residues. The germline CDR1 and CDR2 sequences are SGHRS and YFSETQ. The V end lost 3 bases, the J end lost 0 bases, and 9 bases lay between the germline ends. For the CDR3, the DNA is TGCGCCAGCAGCTCCGGGGGCCCGAACACCGGGGAGCTGTTTTTT. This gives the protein CASSSGGPNTGELFF.

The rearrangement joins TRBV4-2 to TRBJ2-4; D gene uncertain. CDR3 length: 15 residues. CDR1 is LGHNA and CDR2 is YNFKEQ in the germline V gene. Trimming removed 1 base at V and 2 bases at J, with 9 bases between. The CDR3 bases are TGTGCCAGCAGCCAAGTACCCGAACCCAAAAACATTCAGTACTTC. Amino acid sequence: CASSQVPEPKNIQYF.

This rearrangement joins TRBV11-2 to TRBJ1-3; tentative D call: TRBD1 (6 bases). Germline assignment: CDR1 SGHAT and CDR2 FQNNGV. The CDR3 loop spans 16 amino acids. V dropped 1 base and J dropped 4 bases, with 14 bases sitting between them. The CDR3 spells CASSLGPQTGGNTIYF. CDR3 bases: TGTGCCAGCAGCTTAGGCCCTCAAACAGGGGGAAACACCATATATTTT.

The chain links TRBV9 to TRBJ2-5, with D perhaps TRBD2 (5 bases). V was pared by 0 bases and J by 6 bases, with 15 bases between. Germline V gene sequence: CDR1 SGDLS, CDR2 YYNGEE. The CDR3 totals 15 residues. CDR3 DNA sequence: TGTGCCAGCAGCGTAGGCAGTAGCCGGGAAAAGACCCAGTACTTC. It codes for CASSVGSSREKTQYF. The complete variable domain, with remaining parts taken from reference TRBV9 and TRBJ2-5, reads DSGVTQTPKHLITATGQRVTLRCSPRSGDLSVYWYQQSLDQGLQFLIQYYNGEERAKGNILERFSAQQFPDLHSELNLSSLELGDSALYFCASSVGSSREKTQYFGPGTRLLVL.

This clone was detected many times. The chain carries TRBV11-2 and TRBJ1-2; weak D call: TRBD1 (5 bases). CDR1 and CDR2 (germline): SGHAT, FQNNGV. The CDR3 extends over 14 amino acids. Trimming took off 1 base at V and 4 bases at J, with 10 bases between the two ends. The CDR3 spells CASSLVDSAYGYTF. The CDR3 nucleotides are TGTGCCAGCAGCTTAGTAGACAGCGCCTATGGCTACACCTTC.

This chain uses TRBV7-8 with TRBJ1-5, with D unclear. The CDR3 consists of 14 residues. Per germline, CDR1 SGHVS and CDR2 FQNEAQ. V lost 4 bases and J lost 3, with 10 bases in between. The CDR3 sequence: CASSSWPFNQPQHF. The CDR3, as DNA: TGTGCCAGCAGCTCCTGGCCCTTCAATCAGCCCCAGCATTTT. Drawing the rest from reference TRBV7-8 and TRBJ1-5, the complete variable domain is GAGVSQSPRYKVAKRGQDVALRCDPISGHVSLFWYQQALGQGPEFLTYFQNEAQLDKSGLPSDRFFAERPEGSVSTLKIQRTQQEDSAVYLCASSSWPFNQPQHFGDGTRLSIL.

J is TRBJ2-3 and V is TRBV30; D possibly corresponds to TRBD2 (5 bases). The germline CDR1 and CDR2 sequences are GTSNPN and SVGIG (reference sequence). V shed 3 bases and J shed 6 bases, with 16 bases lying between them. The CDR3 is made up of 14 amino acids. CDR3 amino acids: CAWSRGGGLDTQYF. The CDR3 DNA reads TGTGCCTGGAGCAGAGGCGGCGGACTCGATACGCAGTATTTT.

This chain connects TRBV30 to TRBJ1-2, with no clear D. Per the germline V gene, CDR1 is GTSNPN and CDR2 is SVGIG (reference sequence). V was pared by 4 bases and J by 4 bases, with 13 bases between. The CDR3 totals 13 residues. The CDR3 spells CAWMRAAAYGYTF. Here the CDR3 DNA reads TGTGCCTGGATGAGGGCGGCAGCCTATGGCTACACCTTC.